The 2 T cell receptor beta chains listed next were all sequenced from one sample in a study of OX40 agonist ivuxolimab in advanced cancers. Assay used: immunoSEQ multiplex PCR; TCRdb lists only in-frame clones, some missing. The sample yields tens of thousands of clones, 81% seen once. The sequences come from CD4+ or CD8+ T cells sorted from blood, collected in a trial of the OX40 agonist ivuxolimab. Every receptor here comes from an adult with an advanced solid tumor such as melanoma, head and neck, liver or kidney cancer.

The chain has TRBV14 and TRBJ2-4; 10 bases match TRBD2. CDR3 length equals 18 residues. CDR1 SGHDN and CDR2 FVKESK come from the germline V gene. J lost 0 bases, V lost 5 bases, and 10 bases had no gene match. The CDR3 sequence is CASSDGLAGGLAKNIQYF. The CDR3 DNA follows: TGTGCCAGCAGCGACGGGTTAGCGGGAGGTTTAGCCAAAAACATTCAGTACTTC.

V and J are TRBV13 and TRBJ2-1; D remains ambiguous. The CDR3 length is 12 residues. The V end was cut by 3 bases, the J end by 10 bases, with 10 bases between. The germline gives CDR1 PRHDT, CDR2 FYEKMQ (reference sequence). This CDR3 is CASSFKEREQFF. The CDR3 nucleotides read TGTGCCAGCAGCTTTAAAGAGCGCGAGCAGTTCTTC.